This T cell receptor beta chain originates from a study of T-cell memory formation after mild COVID-19. Background on the study: Clusters of TCRs were largely donor specific. Findings and caveats of the study: CD4+ bias marked clones expanding day 15 to 37, unlike balanced contracting clones. Among contracting clones, CD4+ were mainly CM/EM and CD8+ enriched in EMRA.

TCRalpha and TCRbeta libraries used 5'RACE with constant-segment primers and UMIs. TCRdb called the 5' RACE reads again in MiXCR, with one record for every CDR3 protein. The data contain 110,000 or so distinct CDR3 sequences, 22% of them singletons. This CDR3 comprises 17 residues. Trimming left V 1 base short and J 1 base short, with 18 bases between. Germline-derived CDR1 and CDR2 are DFQATT and SNEGSKA (reference sequence). With respect to this clonotype: Antigen: not known.

The chain links TRBV20-1 to TRBJ2-3, with D uncertain. The clonotype originates from a man between 18 and 35 years old who had mild COVID-19 (a few samples of this study predate the infection). Cell type and time point are not known. What was sequenced was PBMCs or a T cell subset sorted from them (not recorded which). In DNA form, the CDR3 reads TGCAGTGCTAGAGTACCCCTAGAATCATCTGGCACAGATACGCAGTATTTT. This sequence encodes CSARVPLESSGTDTQYF.